This is a list of T cell receptor beta chains from one sample in a study of cytomegalovirus exposure and HLA in healthy donors. This table comes from immunoSEQ multiplex PCR, and its TCRdb copy is limited to in-frame clones, with some not included. This table holds about 140,000 clones, 75% found once. Sequencing was done on a sample of PBMCs. These receptors were obtained from a man aged 18 to 35 in good health and CMV-seropositive. CDR3s include the opening cysteine and the closing phenylalanine or tryptophan.

CASSESFRTHEQYF | NA | TRBV10-1 | 14
CASSIWTVYNEQFF | TRBJ2-1 | TRBV19 | 14
CASSRGGQGGEKLFF | TRBJ1-4 | TRBV4-1 | 15
CASSVNSGGYEQFF | TRBJ2-1 | TRBV9 | 14
CASSSTGGGYTF | TRBJ1-2 | TRBV28 | 12
CASSPPGGLSTDTQYF | TRBJ2-3 | TRBV18 | 16
CAWASGRYEQYF | TRBJ2-7 | TRBV30 | 12
CAWSVDWNTEAFF | TRBJ1-1 | TRBV30 | 13
CASTPRQGSAYEQYF | TRBJ2-7 | TRBV6-6 | 15
CASSLIGEGAVSSYEQYF | TRBJ2-7 | TRBV7-3 | 18
CASSSRDRGFYGYTF | TRBJ1-2 | TRBV6-5 | 15
CASRNYLGAPEQFF | TRBJ2-1 | TRBV6-1 | 14
CASSQTGVGEAFF | TRBJ1-1 | TRBV6-6 | 13
CASSLALAGMRIETQYF | TRBJ2-5 | TRBV7-6 | 17
CSSSQRMTQQETQYF | TRBJ2-5 | TRBV7-9 | 15
CASSRGTWSSYNEQFF | TRBJ2-1 | TRBV14 | 16
CASSLRTGREQYF | TRBJ2-7 | TRBV28 | 13
CAWSSLAIPPYEQYF | TRBJ2-7 | TRBV30 | 15
CASSKGRNPLPYGYPF | TRBJ1-2 | TRBV21-1 | 16
CASSRLVTDTQYF | TRBJ2-3 | TRBV6-5 | 13
CASSAGRSYGYTF | TRBJ1-2 | TRBV28 | 13
CASSFLAGNNEQFF | TRBJ2-1 | TRBV5-5 | 14
CASRGGSYNEQFF | TRBJ2-1 | TRBV28 | 13
CASSMDRVVQPQHF | TRBJ1-5 | TRBV19 | 14
CASSLIRETQYF | TRBJ2-5 | TRBV7-9 | 12
CASTALAGGNNEQFF | TRBJ2-1 | TRBV19 | 15
CASTVGGGGEQYF | TRBJ2-7 | TRBV19 | 13
CSHEGGPTYGYTF | TRBJ1-2 | TRBV29-1 | 13
CASSQEPQGGQNIQYF | TRBJ2-4 | TRBV4-1 | 16
CASRTSGFTEAFF | TRBJ1-1 | TRBV19 | 13
CASSKPTKTGTLYNEQFF | TRBJ2-1 | TRBV7-9 | 18
CASSLAAVQGGNSPLHF | TRBJ1-6 | TRBV7-8 | 17
CASGRGGRAYEQYF | TRBJ2-7 | TRBV6-5 | 14
CSVSAEDYEQYF | TRBJ2-7 | TRBV29-1 | 12